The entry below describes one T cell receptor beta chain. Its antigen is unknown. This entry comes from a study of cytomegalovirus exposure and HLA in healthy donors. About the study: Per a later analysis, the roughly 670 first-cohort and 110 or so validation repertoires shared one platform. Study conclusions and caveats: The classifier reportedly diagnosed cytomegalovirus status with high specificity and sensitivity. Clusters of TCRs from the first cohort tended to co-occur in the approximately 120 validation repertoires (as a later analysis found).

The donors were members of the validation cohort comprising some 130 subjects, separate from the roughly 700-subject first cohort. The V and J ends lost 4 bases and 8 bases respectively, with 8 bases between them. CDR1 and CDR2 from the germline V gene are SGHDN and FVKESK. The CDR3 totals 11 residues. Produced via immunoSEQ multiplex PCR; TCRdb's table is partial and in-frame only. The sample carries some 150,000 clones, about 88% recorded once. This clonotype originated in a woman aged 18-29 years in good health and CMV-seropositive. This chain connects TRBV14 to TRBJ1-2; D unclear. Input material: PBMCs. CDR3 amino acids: CASSLGGGYTF. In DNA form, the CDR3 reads TGTGCCAGCAGCCTAGGCGGGGGCTACACCTTC.